One sample yielded the 15 T cell receptor beta chains listed below, sequenced in a study of immune characteristics of hereditary and idiopathic chronic pancreatitis. The pancreas tissue came from patients undergoing total pancreatectomy with islet autotransplantation. Only in-frame clones appear in the TCRdb table, and some are missing; sequencing was by immunoSEQ multiplex PCR. The data show about 6,000 clones, roughly 74% seen once. The sequenced material came from pancreas tissue with hereditary chronic pancreatitis. The receptors stem from a human donor with chronic pancreatitis.

The rearrangement links TRBV14 to TRBJ2-2; weak D call: TRBD2 (6 bases). Trimming pared 4 bases from V and 4 bases from J, leaving 10 bases between. This CDR3 has 14 residues. CDR1 and CDR2 (germline): SGHDN, FVKESK. The CDR3 DNA reads as TGTGCCAGCAGCCTGGGGGGAGGCACCGGGGAGCTGTTTTTT. Its protein is CASSLGGGTGELFF.

The CDR3 sequence is CASSPAPHYRDYGYTF. The CDR3 DNA reads TGTGCCAGCAGCCCCGCCCCGCATTATCGGGACTATGGCTACACCTTC. The rearrangement links TRBV5-6 to TRBJ1-2; D is undetermined. Germline assignment: CDR1 SGHDT and CDR2 YYEEEE. The V end lost 4 bases, the J end lost 3 bases, and 19 bases lay between the germline ends. The CDR3 length is 16 residues.

This clone was detected a few times. The V gene is TRBV6-8, the J gene TRBJ2-4, with D tentatively TRBD2 (6 bases). The ends were cut back, 5 bases at V and 1 base at J, with 9 bases in the middle. The CDR3 extends over 14 amino acids. Germline CDR1 and CDR2: MNHGY and SAAAGT. The CDR3 DNA follows: TGTGCCAGCAGTGGGGGGAGGGCCAAAAACATTCAGTACTTC. Its translation is CASSGGRAKNIQYF.

The rearrangement uses TRBV7-2 and TRBJ1-2; D remains unclear. Germline V gene data show CDR1 as SGHTA and CDR2 as FQGNSA. The CDR3 sequence is 13 residues long. Trimming took off 3 bases at V and 4 bases at J, with 9 bases between the two ends. The CDR3 region is CASSLNRVYGYTF. CDR3 coding DNA: TGTGCCAGCAGCTTGAACCGGGTCTATGGCTACACCTTC.

The J gene is TRBJ2-7, the V gene TRBV5-4; D not certain. The CDR3 extends over 13 amino acids. The V end lost 0 bases, the J end lost 6 bases, and 10 bases lay between the germline ends. Germline V CDR1 and CDR2: SGHNT, YYREEE (reference sequence). The CDR3 loop is CASSLDTASEQYV. The DNA of the CDR3 is TGTGCCAGCAGCTTGGATACGGCCTCCGAGCAGTACGTC.

The V and J genes are TRBV29-1 and TRBJ1-2; D is undetermined. The germline CDR1 and CDR2 sequences are SQVTM and ANQGSEA. The germline V and J ends were trimmed by 3 bases and 7 bases, with 3 bases remaining between them. The CDR3 has 9 amino acids. CDR3 nucleotides: TGCAGCGTTGATTCTGGCTACACCTTC. Protein: CSVDSGYTF.

This sequence joins TRBV14 and TRBJ1-6; possible D gene TRBD1, 5 bases. The germline CDR1 and CDR2 sequences are SGHDN and FVKESK. The V gene lost 1 base and the J gene lost 9 bases, with 10 bases spanning the gap. The CDR3 totals 14 residues. The CDR3 here is CASSQAQGRSPLHF. The CDR3 DNA reads TGTGCCAGCAGCCAAGCCCAGGGACGTTCACCCCTCCACTTT. Complete variable domain (other parts from reference TRBV14 and TRBJ1-6): EAGVTQFPSHSVIEKGQTVTLRCDPISGHDNLYWYRRVMGKEIKFLLHFVKESKQDESGMPNNRFLAERTGGTYSTLKVQPAELEDSGVYFCASSQAQGRSPLHFGNGTRLTVT.

The table lists this clone with a few counts. The V call is TRBV6-4, the J call TRBJ2-1; 7 bases line up with TRBD1. The V gene's germline CDR1 is MRHNA and CDR2 SNTAGT. Trimming cost V 0 bases and J 8 bases; bases outside gene matches: 7. The CDR3 contains 15 residues. CDR3 residues: CASSDSGTESYEQFF. The CDR3 DNA reads TGTGCCAGCAGTGACTCTGGGACAGAAAGTTATGAGCAGTTCTTC.

The chain has TRBV27 and TRBJ2-2; D not resolved. Germline CDR1 is MNHEY and CDR2 is SMNVEV (reference sequence). V was cut by 3 bases and J by 4 bases, with 3 bases left in between. This CDR3 has 12 amino acids. The CDR3 reads CASSFSTGELFF. Written as DNA, the CDR3 is TGTGCCAGCAGTTTTAGCACCGGGGAGCTGTTTTTT.

The chain combines TRBV9 with TRBJ1-4, with D uncertain. The CDR3 sequence is 15 residues long. Trimming pared 0 bases from V and 4 bases from J, leaving 10 bases between. The germline CDR1 and CDR2 sequences are SGDLS and YYNGEE. CDR3 residues: CASSVGAGNNEKLFF. The DNA for the CDR3 is TGTGCCAGCAGCGTAGGGGCAGGAAATAATGAAAAACTGTTTTTT.

The J gene is TRBJ2-2, the V gene TRBV9, with 9 bases that match TRBD1. Trimming cost V 7 bases and J 5 bases; bases outside gene matches: 9. Germline V gene data show CDR1 as SGDLS and CDR2 as YYNGEE. This CDR3 has 15 amino acids. CDR3 region: CASAPPGQGTGELFF. The DNA for the CDR3 is TGTGCCAGCGCCCCTCCGGGACAGGGAACCGGGGAGCTGTTTTTT.

V is TRBV7-2 and J is TRBJ2-1, with 8 positions matching TRBD2. Trimming at V came to 0 bases and at J to 7 bases, leaving 8 bases not matched to a gene. The CDR3 covers 16 residues. Per germline, CDR1 SGHTA and CDR2 FQGNSA. CDR3: CASSLAPGLGMNEQFF. The CDR3 coding sequence is TGTGCCAGCAGCTTAGCGCCGGGACTAGGGATGAATGAGCAGTTCTTC.

V is TRBV3-1 (or the pseudogene TRBV3-2) and J is TRBJ2-2; 9 nucleotides match TRBD2. Trimming removed 2 bases from V and 5 bases from J; junction bases left unmatched: 3. The CDR3 length is 15 residues. Germline CDR1 and CDR2: LGHDT and YNNKEL (reference sequence). The CDR3 DNA follows: TGTGCCAGCAGCCAACGACTAGCGGTTACCGGGGAGCTGTTTTTT. Its translation: CASSQRLAVTGELFF.

This clone was seen only a few times. Other DNA sequences in the sample encode the same CDR3. This chain uses TRBV6-4 with TRBJ1-6; 7 positions match TRBD1. Germline CDR1 reads MRHNA; CDR2 reads SNTAGT. The CDR3 is 14 residues long. The ends lost 0 bases at V and 7 bases at J; junction bases unmatched: 0. The CDR3 here is CASSDSGGNSPLHF. The CDR3 DNA is TGTGCCAGCAGTGACTCAGGGGGCAATTCACCCCTCCACTTT.

V gene TRBV11-1 combines with J gene TRBJ2-1; D is ambiguous. V lost 1 base, J lost 8 bases, and 9 bases lay in between. CDR3 length: 13 residues. Germline values: CDR1 SGHAT, CDR2 FQDESV (reference sequence). CDR3 in DNA: TGTGCCAGCAGCTTAGAATCAGGCTATGAGCAGTTCTTC. Protein: CASSLESGYEQFF.